This T cell receptor beta chain was profiled in a study of Graves' ophthalmopathy and Graves' hyperthyroidism. The table lists this clonotype with many counts. No progression to ophthalmopathy over 18 months defined stable hyperthyroidism. The PBMC fraction was derived from around 9.4 ml of fresh peripheral blood. Germline values: CDR1 SGHAT, CDR2 FQNNGV. Trimming cost V 2 bases and J 0 bases, with 8 bases left between them. The CDR3 is 15 amino acids. Amplified material comprised TCR beta CDR3 regions derived from RNA transcripts. HTBI-primed first-round RT-PCR preceded second-round multiplex PCR. TCRdb re-called the multiplex PCR reads through MiXCR, storing one row per CDR3 protein. This table has hundreds of thousands of distinct CDR3 sequences, 20% to 25% appearing once.

J is TRBJ1-5 and V is TRBV11-2; D remains unclear. Source material: peripheral blood. The origin of this receptor is a woman under 30 with stable Graves' hyperthyroidism. Some clones in this sample may be carry-over from other donors' samples. The CDR3 sequence: CASSLYLDSNQPQHF. The CDR3 nucleotides are TGTGCCAGCAGCTTATATCTGGATAGCAATCAGCCCCAGCATTTT.